Detailed here is one TCR beta chain. Clones were read by immunoSEQ multiplex PCR, and TCRdb kept only the in-frame ones, dropping some. The sample carries 650,000 to 800,000 clones, approximately 77% recorded once. This sample was taken from a study of shared clonotypes between healthy human individuals. The CDR3 loop spans 14 amino acids. The germline V gene has CDR1 SGHNT and CDR2 YYREEE (reference sequence). Trimming left V 2 bases short and J 1 base short, with 10 bases between. The sequence was obtained from a woman in her twenties or thirties in good health. The chain links TRBV5-4 to TRBJ2-7; D possibly corresponds to TRBD2 (6 bases). Sequenced material: memory CD4+ T cells sorted from blood. Subset in this sample: CD45RA-negative fraction. The CDR3 sequence is CASSFTGASYEQYF. CDR3 nucleotides: TGTGCCAGCAGCTTCACGGGAGCGTCCTACGAGCAGTACTTC.